These T cell receptor beta chains were read from a single sample in a study of T cell clones after liver transplantation. Generated by immunoSEQ multiplex PCR, the TCRdb table keeps only in-frame clones and is missing some. The sample lists 7,500 to 10,000 clones, 60% to 80% occurring once. Sequencing used CD8+ T cells from blood, obtained at the 22-month timepoint. These receptor sequences come from a human patient who received a liver transplant. The graft donor may account for some of the T cells. Each CDR3 is given with its conserved first and last residue. D genes are given only for firm matches. Not every row has a clone size; where given, it reads once, few, many or a size class.

length	D	size	J	V	CDR3	DNA
16	-	few	TRBJ2-1	TRBV7-3	CASSLTGGKSYNEQFF	TGTGCCAGCAGCTTAACTGGCGGAAAGTCGTACAATGAGCAGTTCTTC
16	TRBD1	-	TRBJ1-2	TRBV27	CASRSLLGGADYGYTF	TGTGCCAGCAGATCCTTACTAGGGGGCGCGGACTATGGCTACACCTTC
13	-	medium-sized	TRBJ2-3	TRBV11-2	CASSPDNADTQYF	TGTGCCAGCAGCCCGGACAACGCAGATACGCAGTATTTT
15	TRBD1	-	TRBJ1-5	TRBV6-6	CASSPGQGGNQPQHF	TGTGCCAGCAGTCCCGGACAGGGCGGCAATCAGCCCCAGCATTTT
16	TRBD1	-	TRBJ1-2	TRBV27	CASSPSPTGVIYGYTF	TGTGCCAGCAGTCCGTCGCCGACAGGGGTAATATATGGCTACACCTTC
15	TRBD1	-	TRBJ1-1	TRBV10-3	CAISESAGRQGDAFF	TGTGCCATCAGTGAGTCGGCGGGAAGACAGGGGGACGCTTTCTTT
17	-	-	TRBJ2-7	TRBV28	CASSFPSGRTVSYEQYF	TGTGCCAGCAGTTTTCCCTCCGGGCGGACCGTCTCCTACGAGCAGTACTTC
14	-	-	TRBJ1-5	TRBV6-5	CASSAGPGNQPQHF	TGTGCCAGCAGTGCCGGCCCCGGGAATCAGCCCCAGCATTTT
14	-	-	TRBJ2-7	TRBV27	CASSLTALTYEQYF	TGTGCCAGCAGTCTTACAGCCCTAACCTACGAGCAGTACTTC
16	TRBD2	-	TRBJ2-6	TRBV7-6	CASSSGGASGANVLTF	TGTGCCAGCAGCTCCGGGGGGGCCTCTGGGGCCAACGTCCTGACTTTC
16	-	-	TRBJ2-3	TRBV28	CASSLGGWGRTDTQYF	TGTGCCAGCAGTTTAGGGGGCTGGGGGCGGACAGATACGCAGTATTTT
19	-	-	TRBJ2-2	TRBV4-1	CASSPEELGGTLVAGELFF	TGCGCCAGCAGCCCCGAGGAGTTGGGAGGGACACTCGTGGCCGGGGAGCTGTTTTTT
15	-	-	TRBJ2-3	TRBV7-9	CASSLAGGNTDTQYF	TGTGCCAGCAGCTTAGCAGGGGGGAACACAGATACGCAGTATTTT
15	TRBD1	few	TRBJ1-2	TRBV19	CASSPGTASIYGYTF	TGTGCCAGTAGTCCCGGGACAGCTAGTATCTATGGCTACACCTTC
16	TRBD2	few	TRBJ2-1	TRBV11-2	CASSPSGVSSYNEQFF	TGTGCCAGCAGCCCTAGCGGGGTCAGCTCCTACAATGAGCAGTTCTTC
12	-	-	TRBJ1-1	TRBV10-1	CASSDGAPEAFF	TGCGCCAGCAGTGACGGGGCCCCTGAAGCTTTCTTT
13	TRBD1	-	TRBJ1-1	TRBV10-3	CAISGQGAVEAFF	TGTGCCATATCAGGGCAGGGGGCGGTTGAAGCTTTCTTT
15	-	-	TRBJ1-5	TRBV19	CASSMVHGGNQPQHF	TGTGCCAGTAGTATGGTGCACGGGGGCAATCAGCCCCAGCATTTT
15	-	-	TRBJ2-2	TRBV5-6	CASSLEGANTGELFF	TGTGCCAGCAGCTTGGAAGGGGCGAACACCGGGGAGCTGTTTTTT
13	-	-	TRBJ1-4	TRBV29-1	CSAILRGYEKLFF	TGCAGCGCGATCCTAAGGGGGTATGAAAAACTGTTTTTT
19	TRBD1	few	TRBJ2-3	TRBV9	CARSDGGRTGGPSTDTQYF	TGTGCCCGCAGCGACGGGGGGAGGACAGGGGGACCTAGCACAGATACGCAGTATTTT
14	-	medium-sized	TRBJ1-2	TRBV2	CASSGAGLHYGYTF	TGTGCCAGCAGTGGGGCAGGGTTACACTATGGCTACACCTTC
13	-	-	TRBJ1-1	TRBV11-3	CASSLASGTEAFF	TGTGCCAGCAGCTTAGCGTCCGGGACAGAAGCTTTCTTT
14	TRBD1	-	TRBJ1-3	TRBV11-2	CASSSGTGGNTIYF	TGTGCCAGCAGCTCCGGGACAGGCGGAAACACCATATATTTT
14	TRBD1	once	TRBJ2-4	TRBV6-5	CASSGQVTKNIQYF	TGTGCCAGCAGTGGACAGGTTACTAAAAACATTCAGTACTTC
13	-	-	TRBJ1-1	TRBV9	CASSVGGFAEAFF	TGTGCCAGCAGCGTAGGCGGATTCGCTGAAGCTTTCTTT
14	TRBD1	-	TRBJ1-6	TRBV2	CASSSGQGKSPLHF	TGTGCCAGCAGCTCGGGACAGGGAAAATCACCCCTCCACTTT
16	TRBD2	-	TRBJ2-1	TRBV27	CASSSRLAGGPNEQFF	TGTGCCAGCAGTTCGCGCCTAGCGGGGGGGCCGAATGAGCAGTTCTTC
15	TRBD1	-	TRBJ2-5	TRBV9	CASSGGQGNMETQYF	TGTGCCAGCAGCGGGGGACAGGGAAATATGGAGACCCAGTACTTC
16	TRBD2	-	TRBJ2-1	TRBV7-2	CASSLLAGSSYNEQFF	TGTGCCAGCAGCTTACTAGCGGGGAGCTCCTACAATGAGCAGTTCTTC
13	-	-	TRBJ1-1	TRBV7-6	CASSLGGSTEAFF	TGTGCCAGCAGCTTAGGAGGGAGTACTGAAGCTTTCTTT
16	-	-	TRBJ1-2	TRBV6-1	CASSEAGSVALYGYTF	TGTGCCAGCAGTGAAGCAGGTAGTGTCGCTCTCTATGGCTACACCTTC
16	-	once	TRBJ1-2	TRBV28	CASSSPISARGDGYTF	TGTGCCAGCAGTTCCCCCATTTCGGCCCGGGGTGATGGCTACACCTTC